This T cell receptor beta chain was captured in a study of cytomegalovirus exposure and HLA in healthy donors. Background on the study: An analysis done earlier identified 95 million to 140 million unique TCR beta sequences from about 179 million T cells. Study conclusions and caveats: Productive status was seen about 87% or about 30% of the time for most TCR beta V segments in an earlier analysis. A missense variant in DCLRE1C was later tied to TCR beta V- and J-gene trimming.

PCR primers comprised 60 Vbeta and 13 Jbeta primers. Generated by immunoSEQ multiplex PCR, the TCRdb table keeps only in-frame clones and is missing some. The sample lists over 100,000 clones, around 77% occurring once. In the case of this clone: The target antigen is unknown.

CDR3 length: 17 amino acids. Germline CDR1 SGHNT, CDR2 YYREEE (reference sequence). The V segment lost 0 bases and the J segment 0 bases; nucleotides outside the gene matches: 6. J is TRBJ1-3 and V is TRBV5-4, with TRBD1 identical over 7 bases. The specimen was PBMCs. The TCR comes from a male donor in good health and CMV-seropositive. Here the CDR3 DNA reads TGTGCCAGCAGCTTGGCCGGCAGGGGGTTCTCTGGAAACACCATATATTTT. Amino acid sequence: CASSLAGRGFSGNTIYF.